This T cell receptor (beta chain) emerged from a study of T cell clonotyping in hematopoietic cell transplantation. Study results and caveats: Few recipient clonotypes overlapped donors; over 95% were de novo at given depth. After transplant, recipient diversity fell while pathologically expanded clonotypes grew through day 180.

Measured with immunoSEQ multiplex PCR; TCRdb has only the in-frame clones, and not every one. The sample lists under 20,000 clones; approximately 85% were seen once. Germline CDR1 is SGHRS and CDR2 is YFSETQ. This CDR3 spans 14 amino acids. The V and J ends lost 0 bases and 0 bases respectively, with 4 bases between them. This clone turned up a few times. The antigen is not known. Documented time point: recipient sample about 28 days before transplant, after cytoreduction. The chain is built from TRBV5-1 and TRBJ1-5, with D unclear. This clonotype was obtained from a man between 45 and 60 years old with acute myeloid leukemia. Some clones in this sample may be carry-over from other donors' samples. The starting material was peripheral blood mononuclear cells, obtained before stem cell transplant. The CDR3 spells CASSLDNSNQPQHF. CDR3 DNA sequence: TGCGCCAGCAGCTTGGATAATAGCAATCAGCCCCAGCATTTT.